The subject of this entry is one T cell receptor beta chain. Its antigen is as yet unknown. 5'RACE template switching produced TCR cDNA carrying a universal primer site and UMIs. TCRdb reanalysed the 5' RACE reads using MiXCR and keeps one entry per CDR3 protein. The sample consists of approximately 150,000 distinct CDR3 sequences, roughly 9% of them appearing once. The data derive from a study of T cells after yellow fever vaccination. Study results and limitations: A large majority of primary-vaccination clones showed up again after the booster (about 96% CD4, 75% to 90% CD8).

V gave up 2 bases and J gave up 3 bases, with 11 bases separating them. CDR1 is MRHNA, CDR2 SNTAGT, per germline. CDR3 length: 14 residues. The sequencing used CD8+ T cells sorted from PBMCs, collected 45 days after the yellow fever booster vaccination. The sequence came from a man between 18 and 35 years old who received the YFV17D yellow fever vaccine. The V call is TRBV6-4, the J call TRBJ2-7; D uncertain. The CDR3 here is CASSDPRVVYEQYV. For the CDR3, the DNA is TGTGCCAGCAGTGACCCCCGTGTAGTCTACGAGCAGTACGTC.